Reported below is one TCR beta chain. The assay was immunoSEQ multiplex PCR, and TCRdb's table has in-frame clones only and misses some. This sample has more than 95,000 clones, with 80% to 90% found just once. The sample comes from a study of control samples from healthy donors and cancer patients. The germline CDR1 and CDR2 sequences are GTSNPN and SVGIG (reference sequence). Trimming cost V 8 bases and J 0 bases, with 17 bases left between them. The length of the CDR3 is 14 residues. The receptor was derived from a woman in her fifties or sixties with colorectal cancer. The sample taken for sequencing was PBMCs. This chain uses TRBV30 with TRBJ2-7; the D is unclear. For the CDR3, the DNA is TGTGCCGCCATACTAAAGGCTATCTCCTACGAGCAGTACTTC. Its translation is CAAILKAISYEQYF.